The source of this TCR beta chain is a study of cytomegalovirus exposure and HLA in healthy donors. Study-level points and caveats: Most TCR sequences were rare, but some public TCRs occurred in many donors. A prior analysis recorded that most TCR beta V segments were productive about 87% or about 30% of the time.

Note on this clone: The antigen is not known.

Germline CDR1 is GTSNPN and CDR2 is SVGIG (reference sequence). J gave up 9 bases and V 3 bases, and 5 bases lay outside the gene matches. The CDR3 contains 14 residues. The PCR employed 60 Vbeta primers together with 13 Jbeta primers. Assay used: immunoSEQ multiplex PCR; TCRdb lists only in-frame clones, some missing. The table lists some 110,000 clones, under 80% of them singletons. The TCR sequence derives from a man in his fifties or sixties in good health and CMV-seronegative. What was sequenced was PBMCs. V gene TRBV30 combines with J gene TRBJ2-3; 14 positions agree with TRBD2. CDR3 loop: CAWRTSGGARTQYF. CDR3 in DNA: TGTGCCTGGAGGACTAGCGGGGGGGCTCGGACGCAGTATTTT.